The rows below give T cell receptor beta chains drawn from one sample of a study of post-analysis software for immune sequencing data. TCRdb analysed the PCR reads with MiXCR anew, one entry per CDR3 protein. The sample shows fewer than 850,000 distinct CDR3 sequences, about 32% of them seen only once. Sequenced input: blood. All receptors come from a girl aged 5 to 17 with multiple sclerosis. Each CDR3 is given with its conserved first and last residue.

v_gene: TRBV10-3; j_gene: TRBJ2-1; CDR3aa: CAISDRQIEQFF
v_gene: TRBV7-8; j_gene: TRBJ1-5; CDR3aa: CASSLGVGHQPQHF
v_gene: TRBV28; j_gene: TRBJ2-5; CDR3aa: CASTDRGDPLQETQYF
v_gene: TRBV29-1; j_gene: TRBJ1-2; CDR3aa: CSVEPFQGINYGYTF
v_gene: TRBV28; j_gene: TRBJ2-1; CDR3aa: CASSPYAGLPYSEQFF
v_gene: TRBV20-1; j_gene: TRBJ1-6; CDR3aa: CSARVNRGPPRYYNSPLHF
v_gene: TRBV6-2/TRBV6-3; j_gene: TRBJ1-2; CDR3aa: CASSRAGRSSGYTF
v_gene: TRBV4-3; j_gene: TRBJ2-1; CDR3aa: CASSQDGTGSYNEQFF
v_gene: TRBV12-3/TRBV12-4; j_gene: TRBJ1-1; CDR3aa: CASLPRGDTEAFF
v_gene: TRBV28; j_gene: TRBJ1-6; CDR3aa: CASGALHF
v_gene: TRBV7-2; j_gene: TRBJ1-2; CDR3aa: CASSLGQGSGYTF